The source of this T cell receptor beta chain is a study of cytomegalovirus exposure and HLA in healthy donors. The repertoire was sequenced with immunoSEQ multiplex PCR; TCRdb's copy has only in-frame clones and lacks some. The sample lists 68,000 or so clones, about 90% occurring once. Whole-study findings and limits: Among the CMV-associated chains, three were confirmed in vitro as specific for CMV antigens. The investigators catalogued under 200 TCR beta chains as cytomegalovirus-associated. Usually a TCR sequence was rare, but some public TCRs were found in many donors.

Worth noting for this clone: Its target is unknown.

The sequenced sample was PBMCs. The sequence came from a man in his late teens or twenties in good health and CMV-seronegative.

CDR3 region: CASSPQGAAHSGNTIYF. The CDR3 nucleotides are TGTGCCAGCAGCCCCCAGGGGGCCGCCCACTCTGGAAACACCATATATTTT. This chain links TRBV9 with TRBJ1-3; 8 bases are shared with TRBD1. Germline V gene lookup returns CDR1 SGDLS and CDR2 YYNGEE. V dropped 4 bases and J dropped 0; count of bases not matched to a gene: 9. This CDR3 has 17 amino acids.